The 12 T cell receptor beta chains below were found in one sample sequenced in a study of cytomegalovirus exposure and HLA in healthy donors (TCRdb year 2017). The library was produced with the immunoSEQ multiplex PCR assay. Imported from immuneACCESS, the table was reduced by TCRdb to in-frame sequences with V and J called. These copies leave out some clones; in studies compared against another copy, an unresolved V gene accounts for under half, and the cause of the remainder is not known. Across this sample there are 100,000 to 150,000 clones, with approximately 89% seen only once. 0.95% to 1.5% of the sample comes from the top ten. The material sequenced was PBMCs. The receptors come from a woman aged 18-35 years in good health and CMV-seronegative.

V is TRBV2 and J is TRBJ2-6, with TRBD1 identical over 8 bases. The CDR3 totals 14 residues. CDR1 is SNHLY, CDR2 FYNNEI, per germline. V lost 7 bases and J lost 8; bases outside the gene matches: 7. The CDR3 is CASKMGQASNVLTF. The CDR3 DNA is TGTGCCAGCAAGATGGGACAGGCCTCCAACGTCCTGACTTTC.

This clone occurred once. The chain has TRBV5-1 and TRBJ2-5; 11 positions agree with TRBD2. V dropped 4 bases and J dropped 5; count of bases not matched to a gene: 7. The CDR3 has 15 amino acids. Germline-derived CDR1 and CDR2 are SGHRS and YFSETQ. The CDR3: CASSPVAGGRETQYF. The CDR3 nucleotides are TGCGCCAGCAGCCCGGTAGCGGGGGGGCGGGAGACCCAGTACTTC.

This clone was counted between two and nine times. The J gene is TRBJ1-3, the V gene TRBV6-5; D is unresolved. The CDR3 extends over 13 amino acids. The V gene's germline CDR1 is MNHEY and CDR2 SVGAGI. V lost 5 bases and J lost 0, with 5 bases in between. CDR3 DNA: TGTGCCAGCAGTAGGAGCTCTGGAAACACCATATATTTT. This gives the protein CASSRSSGNTIYF.

The chain uses TRBV5-1 and TRBJ2-7; D is perhaps TRBD1 (7 bases). The CDR3 extends over 17 amino acids. Germline CDR1 is SGHRS and CDR2 is YFSETQ. V shed 4 bases and J shed 4 bases, with 24 bases lying between them. This CDR3 is CASSRKGGGGVGYEQYF. The CDR3 DNA follows: TGCGCCAGCAGCCGAAAGGGTGGAGGGGGCGTCGGTTACGAGCAGTACTTC.

The chain has TRBV5-6 and TRBJ1-5; TRBD1 matches 10 bases. Trimming took 3 bases from V and 3 from J; bases not matched to a gene: 12. CDR1 SGHDT and CDR2 YYEEEE come from the germline V gene. The CDR3 loop spans 18 amino acids. The CDR3 loop is CASSWGKGQGRSNQPQHF. CDR3 DNA sequence: TGTGCCAGCAGCTGGGGGAAGGGACAGGGGCGATCCAATCAGCCCCAGCATTTT. The whole variable domain, filled in from reference TRBV5-6 and TRBJ1-5, reads DAGVTQSPTHLIKTRGQQVTLRCSPKSGHDTVSWYQQALGQGPQFIFQYYEEEERQRGNFPDRFSGHQFPNYSSELNVNALLLGDSALYLCASSWGKGQGRSNQPQHFGDGTRLSIL.

This sequence joins TRBV7-9 and TRBJ2-7; TRBD1 aligns across 7 bases. The germline V gene has CDR1 SEHNR and CDR2 FQNEAQ (reference sequence). V dropped 5 bases and J dropped 2; count of bases not matched to a gene: 3. The CDR3 covers 13 residues. The CDR3 loop is CASSRDSPYEQYF. The CDR3 DNA reads as TGTGCCAGCAGCCGGGACAGTCCCTACGAGCAGTACTTC.

The chain employs TRBV11-3 and TRBJ1-1; tentative D call: TRBD1 (5 bases). V lost 8 bases to trimming and J lost 3 bases, with 13 bases between them. CDR3 length equals 13 residues. Germline CDR1 and CDR2: SGHNT and YENEEA. CDR3 in amino acids: CASSRRGDTEAFF. DNA for the CDR3: TGTGCCAGCTCCCGGCGGGGGGACACTGAAGCTTTCTTT.

This clone was seen once. The V gene is TRBV5-1, the J gene TRBJ2-3; 9 nucleotides agree with TRBD2. V lost 3 bases to trimming and J lost 2 bases; unmatched junction nucleotides: 7. Per the germline V gene, CDR1 is SGHRS and CDR2 is YFSETQ. The CDR3 length is 16 residues. DNA of the CDR3: TGCGCCAGCAGCTCCCGGACTAGCGACCTCACAGATACGCAGTATTTT. Translated: CASSSRTSDLTDTQYF.

This CDR3 is CASSQGQALMNTEAFF. The CDR3 DNA reads TGTGCCAGCAGCCAGGGACAGGCGCTGATGAACACTGAAGCTTTCTTT. The chain couples TRBV7-3 to TRBJ1-1; 8 bases match TRBD1. The V segment lost 5 bases and the J segment 0 bases; nucleotides outside the gene matches: 8. Germline CDR1 reads SGHTA; CDR2 reads FQGTGA. This CDR3 is 16 amino acids long.

As for this clone: One end of the junction does not line up with germline, which may come from a read error. The V gene is TRBV11-2, the J gene TRBJ1-1, with D uncertain. CDR1 SGHAT and CDR2 FQNNGV come from the germline V gene. This CDR3 is 14 amino acids long. This CDR3 is CASSLDLTGAEAFF. As DNA, the CDR3 is TGTGCCAGCAGCCTAGACTTGACCGGGGCTGAAGCTTTCTTT. Full variable domain (outside the CDR3, taken from reference TRBV11-2 and TRBJ1-1): EAGVAQSPRYKIIEKRQSVAFWCNPISGHATLYWYQQILGQGPKLLIQFQNNGVVDDSQLPKDRFSAERLKGVDSTLKIQPAKLEDSAVYLCASSLDLTGAEAFFGQGTRLTVV.

The chain is built from TRBV9 and TRBJ2-3; D call uncertain. V was cut by 3 bases and J by 0 bases, with 14 bases left in between. CDR3 length: 16 amino acids. In germline, CDR1 is SGDLS, CDR2 YYNGEE. CDR3 protein: CASSGERSLSTDTQYF. In DNA, the CDR3 is TGTGCCAGCAGCGGAGAGCGCTCATTAAGCACAGATACGCAGTATTTT. The full variable domain, with the rest looked up from reference TRBV9 and TRBJ2-3, is DSGVTQTPKHLITATGQRVTLRCSPRSGDLSVYWYQQSLDQGLQFLIQYYNGEERAKGNILERFSAQQFPDLHSELNLSSLELGDSALYFCASSGERSLSTDTQYFGPGTRLTVL.

Here the CDR3 reads CASSPLATSGGSDTQYF. The CDR3 nucleotides read TGCGCCAGCAGCCCGCTGGCGACTAGCGGGGGTTCAGATACGCAGTATTTT. The gene calls are TRBV5-1 and TRBJ2-3; 12 bases are shared with TRBD2. The V and J ends lost 4 bases and 4 bases, in that order; junction bases with no gene match: 10. The CDR3 contains 17 residues. The germline gives CDR1 SGHRS, CDR2 YFSETQ.